The 28 T cell receptor beta chains reported below all come from one sample, sequenced in a study of regulatory T cells. Primers: 52 TRBV forward and 13 TRBJ reverse. The data were produced by immunoSEQ multiplex PCR, yet TCRdb's version contains in-frame clones alone and is incomplete. The table has roughly 15,000 clones, about 92% seen once. The specimen was CD8+ T cells sorted from blood. The source is a young adult with CD3G deficiency.

This rearrangement joins TRBV4-1 to TRBJ1-2; D uncertain. This CDR3 spans 13 amino acids. In germline, CDR1 is MGHRA, CDR2 YSYEKL. Trimming pared 0 bases from V and 5 bases from J, leaving 7 bases between. CDR3 residues: CASSQEPGYGYTF. CDR3 bases: TGCGCCAGCAGCCAAGAACCCGGATATGGCTACACCTTC.

V is TRBV6-1 and J is TRBJ1-3; the D is unclear. V lost 4 bases to trimming and J lost 0 bases, with 19 bases between them. This CDR3 has 18 amino acids. Germline assignment: CDR1 MNHNS and CDR2 SASEGT. The CDR3 sequence: CASSGWRLEGPSGNTIYF. CDR3 coding DNA: TGTGCCAGCAGTGGTTGGCGGCTCGAAGGACCCTCTGGAAACACCATATATTTT.

The V gene is TRBV6-5, the J gene TRBJ1-4; tentative D call: TRBD1 (6 bases). V lost 2 bases, J lost 10 bases, and 14 bases lay in between. The CDR3 extends over 14 amino acids. CDR1 MNHEY and CDR2 SVGAGI come from the germline V gene. CDR3 region: CASSYAAGAGKLFF. The CDR3 DNA sequence: TGTGCCAGCAGTTACGCCGCAGGGGCGGGAAAACTGTTTTTT.

CDR3 loop: CASSSGTGGADTQYF. CDR3 nucleotides: TGTGCCAGCAGCTCCGGGACAGGGGGTGCAGATACGCAGTATTTT. The gene calls are TRBV7-6 and TRBJ2-3; 11 nucleotides agree with TRBD1. J was trimmed by 4 bases and V by 4 bases; bases with no gene match: 4. This CDR3 contains 15 residues. Germline CDR1 SGHVS, CDR2 FNYEAQ. Complete variable domain (other parts from reference TRBV7-6 and TRBJ2-3): GAGVSQSPRYKVTKRGQDVALRCDPISGHVSLYWYRQALGQGPEFLTYFNYEAQQDKSGLPNDRFSAERPEGSISTLTIQRTEQRDSAMYRCASSSGTGGADTQYFGPGTRLTVL.

V is TRBV4-2 and J is TRBJ1-1; no clear D gene. Germline CDR1 LGHNA, CDR2 YNFKEQ. The V and J ends lost 4 bases and 7 bases respectively, with 10 bases between them. The CDR3 sequence is 12 residues long. The CDR3 here is CASSREDLEAFF. CDR3 bases: TGTGCCAGCAGCCGTGAGGACCTTGAAGCTTTCTTT.

V and J are TRBV4-1 and TRBJ1-5; D is possibly TRBD1 (5 bases). Germline assignment: CDR1 MGHRA and CDR2 YSYEKL. The CDR3 consists of 17 residues. V was cut by 4 bases and J by 4 bases, with 20 bases left in between. The CDR3 region has the DNA TGCGCCAGCAGCCCACTTATCGATCTGGGGGTTAATCAGCCCCAGCATTTT. This gives the protein CASSPLIDLGVNQPQHF.

CDR3 sequence (DNA): TGCAGCGTTGGCATGAGACGGGTGAACACTGAAGCTTTCTTT. This sequence encodes CSVGMRRVNTEAFF. The chain has TRBV29-1 and TRBJ1-1; D gene uncertain. The CDR3 length is 14 residues. Germline-derived CDR1 and CDR2 are SQVTM and ANQGSEA. Trimming left V 4 bases short and J 0 bases short, with 12 bases between.

In DNA form, the CDR3 reads TGTGCCAGCAGCCCGGAGGCCCTTGGAGCCGGGGGGGCCAACGTCCTGACTTTC. Its translation is CASSPEALGAGGANVLTF. This chain joins TRBV27 and TRBJ2-6, with a weak D call TRBD2 (5 bases). The CDR3 totals 18 residues. Germline V lookup: CDR1 MNHEY, CDR2 SMNVEV (reference sequence). Trimming shortened V by 6 bases and J by 4 bases, and 22 bases separated the two germline ends.

A note on this clone: The sample has other DNA sequences that encode this CDR3 too. The CDR3 loop is CASSYSRGSTEAFF. In DNA form, the CDR3 reads TGTGCCAGCAGTTACTCGCGGGGAAGTACTGAAGCTTTCTTT. The rearrangement uses TRBV6-5 and TRBJ1-1; unclear D gene. V lost 0 bases to trimming and J lost 5 bases, with 10 bases between them. Looked up from germline, CDR1 is MNHEY and CDR2 is SVGAGI. This CDR3 region has 14 residues.

The chain carries TRBV25-1 and TRBJ1-6; D is ambiguous. The CDR3 extends over 15 amino acids. Trimming removed 1 base at V and 4 bases at J, with 8 bases between. Germline assignment: CDR1 MGHDK and CDR2 SYGVNS. CDR3 in amino acids: CASSESGEYNSPLHF. The CDR3, as DNA: TGTGCCAGCAGTGAATCCGGGGAATATAATTCACCCCTCCACTTT.

This clone was recorded a few times. The rearrangement uses TRBV12-2 and TRBJ2-2; TRBD2, the D gene given by the table, was not confirmed from the DNA. TRBV12-2 represents a pseudogene. The CDR3 has 14 amino acids. The CDR3 DNA reads TGTGCCAGCCGACTAGCGGGGGACACCGGGGAGCTGTTTTTT. Translation gives CASRLAGDTGELFF.

V usage is TRBV7-9 and J usage is TRBJ2-7; D might be TRBD2 (6 bases). This CDR3 has 14 residues. The germline V and J ends were trimmed by 5 bases and 6 bases, with 17 bases remaining between them. Per the germline V gene, CDR1 is SEHNR and CDR2 is FQNEAQ (reference sequence). CDR3 DNA sequence: TGTGCCAGCAGCCCGCCGACTAGTTTGCCCGAGCAGTACTTC. Protein product: CASSPPTSLPEQYF.

The V gene is TRBV5-1, the J gene TRBJ1-2, with D hard to call. This CDR3 comprises 14 residues. Per germline, CDR1 SGHRS and CDR2 YFSETQ. V lost 4 bases to trimming and J lost 3 bases, with 13 bases between them. CDR3 sequence: CASSRGPAYYGYTF. DNA of the CDR3: TGCGCCAGCAGCCGTGGGCCAGCTTACTATGGCTACACCTTC.

This clone occurred once. This sequence joins TRBV9 and TRBJ2-7; 8 bases line up with TRBD1. This CDR3 has 15 residues. Germline values: CDR1 SGDLS, CDR2 YYNGEE. J lost 0 bases, V lost 0 bases, and 2 bases had no gene match. The CDR3 loop is CASSVAGGYSYEQYF. In nucleotides, the CDR3 is TGTGCCAGCAGCGTAGCAGGGGGCTACTCCTACGAGCAGTACTTC.

The chain employs TRBV12-5 and TRBJ2-1; 7 bases agree with TRBD1. In germline, CDR1 is LGHNT, CDR2 FRNRAP. Unmatched junction bases numbered 3, after V lost 7 bases and J lost 3 bases. This CDR3 comprises 13 residues. The chain's CDR3 is CASVQGLYNEQFF. Here the CDR3 DNA reads TGTGCTAGTGTACAGGGGCTCTACAATGAGCAGTTCTTC.

This sequence joins TRBV14 and TRBJ1-2; D possibly corresponds to TRBD1 (5 bases). The germline V and J ends were trimmed by 4 bases and 3 bases, with 6 bases remaining between them. This CDR3 spans 12 amino acids. Germline V gene lookup returns CDR1 SGHDN and CDR2 FVKESK. The CDR3 here is CASSLGDYGYTF. The CDR3 nucleotides read TGTGCCAGCAGCCTAGGGGACTATGGCTACACCTTC.

The chain recombines TRBV6-1 with TRBJ2-1, with 9 bases identical to TRBD1. This CDR3 comprises 16 residues. Germline V gene sequence: CDR1 MNHNS, CDR2 SASEGT. After removal of 0 bases from V and 4 bases from J, the junction contained 4 bases not matched to a gene. For the CDR3, the DNA is TGTGCCAGCAGTGAAGCGCTGGGGACAGGGTACAATGAGCAGTTCTTC. This encodes CASSEALGTGYNEQFF.

This clone was seen only once. The CDR3 sequence is CASSEFGTGYNEQYF. CDR3 bases: TGTGCCAGCAGTGAATTCGGGACAGGGTACAACGAGCAGTACTTC. The chain uses TRBV6-1 and TRBJ2-7; 9 bases align to TRBD1. Germline V gene lookup returns CDR1 MNHNS and CDR2 SASEGT. This CDR3 comprises 15 residues. The junction had 7 bases not matched to a gene; V was cut back by 2 bases and J by 5 bases.

The V call is TRBV4-1, the J call TRBJ2-7, with D tentatively TRBD1 (6 bases). V gave up 2 bases and J gave up 5 bases, with 16 bases separating them. This CDR3 contains 15 residues. Germline lookup yields CDR1 MGHRA and CDR2 YSYEKL. The CDR3 sequence is CASSQWAGEGNEQYF. CDR3 sequence (DNA): TGCGCCAGCAGCCAATGGGCAGGGGAAGGGAACGAGCAGTACTTC.

The chain combines TRBV29-1 with TRBJ1-3; TRBD1 matches at 7 bases. Germline V gives CDR1 SQVTM, CDR2 ANQGSEA. The CDR3 is 14 amino acids. Losses at the gene ends were 1 base for V and 3 bases for J; bases not matched to a gene: 3. The CDR3 protein is CSVEVRGGGNTIYF. CDR3 nucleotide sequence: TGCAGCGTTGAAGTCAGGGGGGGTGGAAACACCATATATTTT. Full variable domain (remainder filled in from reference TRBV29-1 and TRBJ1-3): SAVISQKPSRDICQRGTSLTIQCQVDSQVTMMFWYRQQPGQSLTLIATANQGSEATYESGFVIDKFPISRPNLTFSTLTVSNMSPEDSSIYLCSVEVRGGGNTIYFGEGSWLTVV.

V is TRBV6-1 and J is TRBJ1-2, with 10 nucleotides matching TRBD1. V was pared by 3 bases and J by 10 bases, with 11 bases of the junction left unmatched. Per the germline V gene, CDR1 is MNHNS and CDR2 is SASEGT. The CDR3 is 15 amino acids. CDR3 residues: CASSDATGGLLDYTF. The CDR3 DNA is TGTGCCAGCAGTGATGCGACAGGGGGCTTGTTGGACTACACCTTC.

Turning to this clone: Other DNA sequences in this specimen translate into the identical CDR3. The chain joins TRBV7-9 to TRBJ2-7; D not resolved. The CDR3 length is 14 residues. Trimming stripped 1 base from V and 2 bases from J, with 9 bases between. Germline CDR1 is SEHNR and CDR2 is FQNEAQ (reference sequence). For the CDR3, the DNA is TGTGCCAGCAGCTTAGGAGGCGAAACCTACGAGCAGTACTTC. This gives the protein CASSLGGETYEQYF.

V gene TRBV6-1 combines with J gene TRBJ2-7, with D possibly being TRBD2 (6 bases). This CDR3 is 12 amino acids long. The germline gives CDR1 MNHNS, CDR2 SASEGT. Trimming left V 10 bases short and J 6 bases short, with 16 bases between. CDR3 in amino acids: CATRESSVEQYF. CDR3 nucleotides: TGTGCCACTCGGGAGTCCTCCGTCGAGCAGTACTTC.

CDR3: CASSGGLAGGQSEQYF. Here the CDR3 DNA reads TGTGCCAGCAGTGGGGGACTAGCGGGGGGCCAGTCCGAGCAGTACTTC. The chain recombines TRBV2 with TRBJ2-7; 15 bases match TRBD2. This CDR3 contains 16 residues. V shed 4 bases and J 6 bases; nucleotides not matched to a gene: 7. Germline values: CDR1 SNHLY, CDR2 FYNNEI.

This sequence joins TRBV9 and TRBJ2-7, with D uncertain. This CDR3 has 14 amino acids. Germline V CDR1 and CDR2: SGDLS, YYNGEE. Trimming took off 0 bases at V and 0 bases at J, with 7 bases between the two ends. In DNA, the CDR3 is TGTGCCAGCAGCGTAGTTCCCAGCTCCTACGAGCAGTACTTC. This encodes CASSVVPSSYEQYF.

The V and J genes are TRBV6-1 and TRBJ1-1; D remains unclear. There are 11 residues in the CDR3. The germline V gene encodes CDR1 MNHNS and CDR2 SASEGT. Trimming pared 3 bases from V and 7 bases from J, leaving 6 bases between. Written as DNA, the CDR3 is TGTGCCAGCAGTGATTGGAATGAAGCTTTCTTT. Its protein product is CASSDWNEAFF.

The rearrangement links TRBV7-9 to TRBJ2-3; 8 nucleotides agree with TRBD2. Germline V gene lookup returns CDR1 SEHNR and CDR2 FQNEAQ (reference sequence). Losses at the gene ends were 5 bases for V and 4 bases for J; bases not matched to a gene: 14. The CDR3 spans 17 residues. The CDR3 sequence is CASSVIPPGRAADTQYF. CDR3 bases: TGTGCCAGCAGCGTCATCCCCCCCGGGAGGGCCGCAGATACGCAGTATTTT.

This clone was detected a few times. The chain carries TRBV6-1 and TRBJ1-4; D call uncertain. The CDR3 has 13 residues. Germline CDR1 reads MNHNS; CDR2 reads SASEGT. With 3 bases removed from V and 7 bases from J, the gap between germline ends came to 9 bases. The CDR3 DNA reads TGTGCCAGCAGTGAGTGGATTCGTGAAAAACTGTTTTTT. Its translation is CASSEWIREKLFF.